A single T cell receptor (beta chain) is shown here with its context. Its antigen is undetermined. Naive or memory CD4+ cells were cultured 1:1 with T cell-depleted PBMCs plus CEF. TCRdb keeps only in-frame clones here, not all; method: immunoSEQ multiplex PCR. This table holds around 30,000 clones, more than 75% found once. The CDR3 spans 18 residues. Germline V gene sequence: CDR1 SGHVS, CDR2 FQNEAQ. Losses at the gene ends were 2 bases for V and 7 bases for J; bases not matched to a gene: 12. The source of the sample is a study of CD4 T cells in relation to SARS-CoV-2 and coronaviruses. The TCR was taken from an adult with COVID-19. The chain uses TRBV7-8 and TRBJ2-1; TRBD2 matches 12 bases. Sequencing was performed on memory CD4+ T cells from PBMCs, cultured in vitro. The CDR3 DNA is TGTGCCAGCAGCTTACGGCCTAGCGGGAGGGCCAGGGGGAATGAGCAGTTCTTC. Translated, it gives CASSLRPSGRARGNEQFF. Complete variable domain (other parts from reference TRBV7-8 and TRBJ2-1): GAGVSQSPRYKVAKRGQDVALRCDPISGHVSLFWYQQALGQGPEFLTYFQNEAQLDKSGLPSDRFFAERPEGSVSTLKIQRTQQEDSAVYLCASSLRPSGRARGNEQFFGPGTRLTVL.